The 12 T cell receptor beta chains reported below all come from one sample, sequenced in a study of regulatory T cells in long-lasting Graves disease. Arm-PCR with iRepertoire HTBI primers amplified the CDR3 regions for these TCR beta libraries. Each CDR3 protein gets one entry after TCRdb re-called the multiplex PCR reads with MiXCR. Among roughly 500,000 distinct CDR3 sequences listed, roughly 13% were seen once. Time point: newly diagnosed GD, antithyroid drugs for less than 3 months. PBMC-derived RNA was used for the TCR library. The same data also contributed to another study, on T cells in Graves' hyperthyroidism and ophthalmopathy.

The sample here was peripheral blood mononuclear cells (PBMCs), taken at new diagnosis, from a patient treated with antithyroid drugs. These receptors were collected from a man aged 25-40 years with Graves disease.

There are many counts of this clonotype. The chain combines TRBV20-1 with TRBJ2-4; possible D gene TRBD1, 6 bases. V lost 5 bases and J lost 0, with 11 bases in between. The CDR3 extends over 14 amino acids. Germline V gene data show CDR1 as DFQATT and CDR2 as SNEGSKA (reference sequence). The CDR3 DNA is TGCAGTGCTGGACAGACTATAGCCAAAAACATTCAGTACTTC. Protein sequence: CSAGQTIAKNIQYF.

The chain combines TRBV10-3 with TRBJ2-1; 7 nucleotides line up with TRBD2. Per the germline V gene, CDR1 is ENHRY and CDR2 is SYGVKD. The CDR3 has 15 amino acids. The V and J ends lost 2 bases and 3 bases, in that order; junction bases with no gene match: 4. The CDR3 reads CAISEREEIYNEQFF. In DNA form, the CDR3 reads TGTGCCATCAGTGAGCGGGAGGAGATCTACAATGAGCAGTTCTTC.

This clonotype was picked up many times. The chain carries TRBV12-3 or TRBV12-4 and TRBJ1-4, with no clear D. CDR3 length: 13 residues. V lost 1 base and J 8 bases, leaving 8 bases between the germline ends. The CDR3 loop reads CASSLVEAEKLFF. CDR3 nucleotide sequence: TGTGCCAGCAGTTTAGTAGAGGCAGAAAAACTGTTTTTT.

In its sample, this clonotype was seen a few times. The chain has TRBV5-4 and TRBJ1-2; D not certain. Between the trimmed V and J ends, which lost 3 bases and 5 bases, there was a span of 14 bases. The length of the CDR3 is 14 residues. Germline V lookup: CDR1 SGHNT, CDR2 YYREEE (reference sequence). In DNA, the CDR3 is TGTGCCAGCAGCTCCTTTGACCCCTTATATGGCTACACCTTC. It translates to CASSSFDPLYGYTF. Variable domain in full (rest from reference TRBV5-4 and TRBJ1-2): ETGVTQSPTHLIKTRGQQVTLRCSSQSGHNTVSWYQQALGQGPQFIFQYYREEENGRGNFPPRFSGLQFPNYSSELNVNALELDDSALYLCASSSFDPLYGYTFGSGTRLTVV.

The chain is built from TRBV20-1 and TRBJ2-4, with D maybe TRBD1 (7 bases). CDR1 is DFQATT and CDR2 is SNEGSKA in the germline V gene (reference sequence). The V end lost 2 bases, the J end lost 3 bases, and 14 bases lay between the germline ends. CDR3 size: 15 residues. CDR3 amino acids: CSARRGQGVKNIQYF. The CDR3 nucleotides are TGCAGTGCTAGACGGGGGCAGGGGGTCAAAAACATTCAGTACTTC.

Comments on this clonotype: One base separates it from a far larger clone, so it is likely a read error. Likely a read error: the CDR3 ends without its conserved phenylalanine or tryptophan. This sequence joins TRBV7-3 and TRBJ2-7; D gene uncertain. Near its end, the DNA agrees better with TRBJ2-5, so the J call may be wrong. The germline V gene has CDR1 SGHTA and CDR2 FQGTGA. The CDR3 length is 15 residues. CDR3 bases: TGTGCCAGCAGCTTCCTGCCCGAGTCGCAAGAGACCCAGTACTCC. Translating gives CASSFLPESQETQYS.

This clonotype has ten or more counts. The chain recombines TRBV11-2 with TRBJ2-5; D is undetermined. V lost 0 bases, J lost 1 base, and 9 bases lay in between. The CDR3 has 15 amino acids. Germline-derived CDR1 and CDR2 are SGHAT and FQNNGV. CDR3 protein: CASSLDRLGQETQYF. As DNA, the CDR3 is TGTGCCAGCAGCTTAGATCGGCTAGGCCAAGAGACCCAGTACTTC.

The chain uses TRBV19 and TRBJ2-7, with 11 bases identical to TRBD1. V trimming: 7 bases; J trimming: 2 bases; junction bases outside the gene matches: 4. Germline V gene lookup returns CDR1 LNHDA and CDR2 SQIVND (reference sequence). This CDR3 region has 14 residues. Here the CDR3 DNA reads TGTGCCAGTAAAACGGGACAGGGGGCCTACGAGCAGTACTTC. This encodes CASKTGQGAYEQYF.

This clonotype was observed a handful of times. This chain uses TRBV18 with TRBJ2-7; TRBD1 agrees at 9 bases. The CDR3 is 15 amino acids. CDR1 and CDR2 (germline): KGHSH, LQKENI. V trimming: 5 bases; J trimming: 3 bases; junction bases outside the gene matches: 8. CDR3 DNA sequence: TGTGCCAGCTCATCGTCGGGACAGGGACACTACGAGCAGTACTTC. Translation gives CASSSSGQGHYEQYF.

This clonotype was counted a few times. The chain recombines TRBV6-2 or TRBV6-3 with TRBJ1-2; 8 bases agree with TRBD1. This CDR3 region has 13 residues. The J segment lost 7 bases and the V segment lost 4 bases, leaving 5 bases of the junction unmatched. CDR1 MNHEY and CDR2 SVGEGT come from the germline V gene. Written as DNA, the CDR3 is TGTGCCAGCAGTTCGGACAGGGCGGGTGGCTACACCTTC. Protein product: CASSSDRAGGYTF.

The chain uses TRBV5-4 and TRBJ2-5; no firm D call. This CDR3 region has 13 residues. V gave up 4 bases and J gave up 1 base, with 8 bases separating them. CDR1 SGHNT and CDR2 YYREEE come from the germline V gene (reference sequence). The CDR3 loop is CASSVDPQETQYF. DNA of the CDR3: TGTGCCAGCAGCGTGGACCCCCAAGAGACCCAGTACTTC.

As for this clonotype: A single base separates this from a much larger clone, so it may be a read error. V and J are TRBV11-1 and TRBJ2-5, with D maybe TRBD1 (5 bases). The CDR3 length is 14 residues. Germline assignment: CDR1 SGHAT and CDR2 FQDESV (reference sequence). The ends were cut back, 5 bases at V and 3 bases at J, with 13 bases in the middle. CDR3: CASSARIGEETQYF. In nucleotides, the CDR3 is TGTGCCAGCAGCGCCCGGATAGGGGAAGAGACCCAGTACTTC.